This passage covers 6 T cell receptor beta chains from one sample sequenced in a study of cytomegalovirus exposure and HLA in healthy donors. In the PCR, 60 Vbeta and 13 Jbeta primers were used. Here immunoSEQ multiplex PCR was the method, and the copy in TCRdb shows in-frame clones only, minus some. Its listing shows about 140,000 clones. The source material was PBMCs. Receptors were obtained from a woman in her late teens or twenties in good health and CMV-seronegative.

CDR3 amino acids: CASSQSGTNTGELFF. CDR3 nucleotides: TGCGCCAGCAGCCAGAGCGGAACGAACACCGGGGAGCTGTTTTTT. This chain uses TRBV4-1 with TRBJ2-2, with D perhaps matching TRBD2 (5 bases). The CDR3 covers 15 residues. Germline CDR1 MGHRA, CDR2 YSYEKL. Trimming stripped 3 bases from V and 0 bases from J, with 8 bases between.

The CDR3 bases are TGTGCCAGCAGCCAAGTTGCTACTAGCGCTGCCTACGAGCAGTACGTC. Protein sequence: CASSQVATSAAYEQYV. The chain employs TRBV4-2 and TRBJ2-7, with 7 bases identical to TRBD2. Trimming cost V 1 base and J 2 bases; bases outside gene matches: 8. CDR3 length equals 16 residues. In germline, CDR1 is LGHNA, CDR2 YNFKEQ.

The V gene is TRBV11-3, the J gene TRBJ2-1, with D perhaps matching TRBD2 (6 bases). Germline lookup yields CDR1 SGHNT and CDR2 YENEEA. V was cut by 5 bases and J by 1 base, with 15 bases left in between. CDR3 size: 16 residues. For the CDR3, the DNA is TGTGCCAGCAGCATAGGACTACCTAATTCCTACAATGAGCAGTTCTTC. It specifies CASSIGLPNSYNEQFF. Drawing the rest from reference TRBV11-3 and TRBJ2-1, the complete variable domain is EAGVVQSPRYKIIEKKQPVAFWCNPISGHNTLYWYLQNLGQGPELLIRYENEEAVDDSQLPKDRFSAERLKGVDSTLKIQPAELGDSAVYLCASSIGLPNSYNEQFFGPGTRLTVL.

This chain joins TRBV5-6 and TRBJ2-2; 7 nucleotides match TRBD2. Germline CDR1 SGHDT, CDR2 YYEEEE. CDR3 length equals 19 residues. Germline trimming cut 0 bases from V and 1 base from J; bases unmatched to any gene: 12. This chain's CDR3 is CASSLGGGVVVGNTGELFF. In DNA, the CDR3 is TGTGCCAGCAGCTTGGGGGGGGGTGTTGTTGTAGGGAACACCGGGGAGCTGTTTTTT.

The rearrangement uses TRBV27 and TRBJ2-7; 7 bases agree with TRBD1. The CDR3 is 13 amino acids. The germline gives CDR1 MNHEY, CDR2 SMNVEV (reference sequence). J was trimmed by 3 bases and V by 4 bases; bases with no gene match: 3. The CDR3 nucleotides read TGTGCCAGCAGTTACCGACAGGGCTACGAGCAGTACGTC. Its protein product is CASSYRQGYEQYV.

V and J are TRBV7-8 and TRBJ2-1; perhaps TRBD2 as D (5 bases). Trimming pared 5 bases from V and 5 bases from J, leaving 13 bases between. The CDR3 is 14 amino acids. Germline V lookup: CDR1 SGHVS, CDR2 FQNEAQ. The CDR3 region is CASSPREGDNEQFF. The CDR3, as DNA: TGTGCCAGCAGCCCGCGCGAGGGCGACAATGAGCAGTTCTTC.